One sample yielded the 14 T cell receptor beta chains listed below, sequenced in a study of shared clonotypes between healthy human individuals. Here immunoSEQ multiplex PCR was the method, and the copy in TCRdb shows in-frame clones only, minus some. The sample has roughly 410,000 clones, approximately 97% seen once. The sequencing sample was made of memory CD8+ T cells sorted from blood. Sample subset: CD45RO+ cells pooled with CCR7-negative TemRA cells. Source of these receptors: a man younger than 40 in good health.

The chain combines TRBV6-1 with TRBJ1-3; D is possibly TRBD1 (5 bases). The CDR3 extends over 13 amino acids. Trimming removed 3 bases at V and 5 bases at J, with 8 bases between. The germline gives CDR1 MNHNS, CDR2 SASEGT. CDR3 nucleotides: TGTGCCAGCAGTGAGGGACGTAGAAACACCATATATTTT. Translated: CASSEGRRNTIYF.

A single count supports this clone. The J gene is TRBJ1-5, the V gene TRBV19, with no clear D. The CDR3 is made up of 13 amino acids. V gave up 5 bases and J gave up 5 bases, with 10 bases separating them. The germline gives CDR1 LNHDA, CDR2 SQIVND (reference sequence). CDR3 in amino acids: CASSGRRDQPQHF. The CDR3 DNA sequence: TGTGCCAGTAGTGGAAGGCGGGATCAGCCCCAGCATTTT.

This chain joins TRBV10-3 and TRBJ1-5; D may be TRBD1 (5 bases). CDR3 length: 13 amino acids. V lost 5 bases, J lost 9 bases, and 14 bases lay in between. CDR1 is ENHRY, CDR2 SYGVKD, per germline. The CDR3 loop is CAISPDTGLPQHF. The CDR3 bases are TGTGCCATCAGTCCCGACACGGGACTGCCCCAGCATTTT.

The genes are TRBV5-1 and TRBJ2-1; 10 nucleotides match TRBD1. The CDR3 has 15 amino acids. The germline V gene has CDR1 SGHRS and CDR2 YFSETQ. Losses at the gene ends were 5 bases for V and 7 bases for J; bases not matched to a gene: 9. CDR3 region: CASSVTGTGVNEQFF. Here the CDR3 DNA reads TGCGCCAGCAGTGTTACCGGGACAGGGGTAAATGAGCAGTTCTTC.

The count of this clone is one. The chain combines TRBV7-6 with TRBJ2-3, with 9 bases lining up with TRBD2. The germline V gene encodes CDR1 SGHVS and CDR2 FNYEAQ. V lost 1 base and J lost 2; bases outside the gene matches: 4. The CDR3 is made up of 16 amino acids. In DNA, the CDR3 is TGTGCCAGCAGCTTAGAACTAGCGGGCCCCACAGATACGCAGTATTTT. It translates to CASSLELAGPTDTQYF.

The V and J genes are TRBV18 and TRBJ1-2, with a tentative D call TRBD1 (5 bases). This CDR3 region has 14 residues. Germline V gene sequence: CDR1 KGHSH, CDR2 LQKENI. The V gene lost 1 base and the J gene lost 8 bases, with 14 bases spanning the gap. CDR3 DNA sequence: TGTGCCAGCTCACCACAATCACAGGCTGAAGGCTACACCTTC. Amino acids: CASSPQSQAEGYTF.

The chain recombines TRBV14 with TRBJ2-1; D is undetermined. The V gene lost 0 bases and the J gene lost 3 bases, with 0 bases spanning the gap. Per germline, CDR1 SGHDN and CDR2 FVKESK. CDR3 length equals 12 residues. The CDR3 nucleotides are TGTGCCAGCAGCCAAGACTACAATGAGCAGTTCTTC. Its translation: CASSQDYNEQFF. Looking up the rest from reference TRBV14 and TRBJ2-1 gives the full variable domain: EAGVTQFPSHSVIEKGQTVTLRCDPISGHDNLYWYRRVMGKEIKFLLHFVKESKQDESGMPNNRFLAERTGGTYSTLKVQPAELEDSGVYFCASSQDYNEQFFGPGTRLTVL.

The chain employs TRBV5-4 and TRBJ1-4; 7 nucleotides align to TRBD1. Germline CDR1 SGHNT, CDR2 YYREEE (reference sequence). The CDR3 extends over 17 amino acids. The V gene end was trimmed by 2 bases and the J gene end by 3 bases; junction bases not matched to a gene: 10. The DNA for the CDR3 is TGTGCCAGCAGCTTCAGAATGGGACAGTATGCTAATGAAAAACTGTTTTTT. Amino acid sequence: CASSFRMGQYANEKLFF.

Comment on this clone: This same CDR3 is encoded by further DNA sequences in the sample. The CDR3 DNA sequence: TGTGCCAGCAGTGAAGGTAACACCGGGGAGCTGTTTTTT. Amino acids: CASSEGNTGELFF. The rearrangement uses TRBV2 and TRBJ2-2; D is uncertain. V gave up 1 base and J gave up 2 bases, with 2 bases separating them. There are 13 residues in the CDR3. Per the germline V gene, CDR1 is SNHLY and CDR2 is FYNNEI.

The gene calls are TRBV27 and TRBJ2-1; TRBD2 agrees at 13 bases. Germline loops: CDR1 MNHEY, CDR2 SMNVEV (reference sequence). The CDR3 has 19 residues. Germline trimming cut 5 bases from V and 4 bases from J; bases unmatched to any gene: 14. Here the CDR3 reads CASSIRLAGGKAYYNEQFF. CDR3 sequence (DNA): TGTGCCAGCAGTATACGACTAGCGGGAGGTAAAGCATATTACAATGAGCAGTTCTTC.

This clone was found a few times. The chain joins TRBV11-2 to TRBJ2-1; 11 bases fit TRBD2. The V segment lost 4 bases and the J segment 7 bases; nucleotides outside the gene matches: 9. Germline lookup yields CDR1 SGHAT and CDR2 FQNNGV. This CDR3 comprises 16 residues. The CDR3: CASSSLSGRAWNEQFF. The CDR3 DNA is TGTGCCAGCAGCTCCCTTAGCGGGAGGGCCTGGAATGAGCAGTTCTTC.

V is TRBV9 and J is TRBJ1-2, with 9 bases that match TRBD1. The germline V gene encodes CDR1 SGDLS and CDR2 YYNGEE. V gave up 4 bases and J gave up 6 bases; unmatched junction bases: 7. The CDR3 sequence is 14 residues long. The CDR3 nucleotides are TGTGCCAGCAGCTTGGGACAGGGAGGAGATGGCTACACCTTC. Residues: CASSLGQGGDGYTF.

CDR3 sequence: CASSLLSGGGNEQFF. The CDR3 DNA reads TGTGCCAGCTCCCTCTTGAGTGGGGGTGGGAATGAGCAGTTCTTC. The J gene is TRBJ2-1, the V gene TRBV18; either TRBD1 or TRBD2 may fit D (5 bases each). V lost 6 bases, J lost 7 bases, and 19 bases lay in between. Germline CDR1 KGHSH, CDR2 LQKENI. The CDR3 length is 15 residues.

The rearrangement uses TRBV9 and TRBJ2-7, with 13 bases matching TRBD2. Germline trimming cut 0 bases from V and 5 bases from J; bases unmatched to any gene: 2. This CDR3 has 15 amino acids. Germline V gives CDR1 SGDLS, CDR2 YYNGEE. The CDR3 spells CASSVVGLAGDEQYF. The CDR3 region has the DNA TGTGCCAGCAGCGTAGTAGGACTAGCGGGAGACGAGCAGTACTTC. The entire variable domain, with the rest obtained from reference TRBV9 and TRBJ2-7, is as follows: DSGVTQTPKHLITATGQRVTLRCSPRSGDLSVYWYQQSLDQGLQFLIQYYNGEERAKGNILERFSAQQFPDLHSELNLSSLELGDSALYFCASSVVGLAGDEQYFGPGTRLTVT.